Following are 15 T cell receptor beta chains from one sample sequenced in a study of blood T cells in healthy people across ages. Primers used in a second PCR of about 7 to 12 cycles were a sample-barcoded 5' primer and a J-beta primer mix. In TCRdb, the 5' RACE reads were re-called with MiXCR into one record per CDR3 protein. This sample yields around 1,500,000 distinct CDR3 sequences, of which over 25% are seen a single time; 7.7% belongs to the top ten. Sequenced sample: blood. Receptor source: a woman aged 30 to 39 in good health.

The V and J genes are TRBV6-2 or TRBV6-3 and TRBJ2-1, with 9 bases matching TRBD2. V was pared by 5 bases and J by 10 bases, with 9 bases of the junction left unmatched. CDR1 and CDR2 from the germline V gene are MNHEY and SVGEGT. The CDR3 has 14 residues. For the CDR3, the DNA is TGTGCCAGCAGTAAAGGCGGGGGGGCCTACGAGCAGTTCTTC. This codes for CASSKGGGAYEQFF.

J is TRBJ2-4 and V is TRBV7-9, with 8 bases fitting TRBD1. Trimming cost V 5 bases and J 13 bases; bases outside gene matches: 16. The germline CDR1 and CDR2 sequences are SEHNR and FQNEAQ (reference sequence). This CDR3 region has 15 residues. CDR3 nucleotide sequence: TGTGCCAGCAGCCCTTGGACAGGGTCCTACAATGAGCAGTACTTC. It codes for CASSPWTGSYNEQYF.

This clonotype occurred many times. At one boundary the junction diverges from the germline segment, which might be a read error. The chain links TRBV3-1 to TRBJ2-5; perhaps TRBD2 as D (5 bases). Germline CDR1 and CDR2: LGHDT and YNNKEL (reference sequence). This CDR3 has 14 residues. This CDR3 reads CASSQGSGGETQYF. DNA of the CDR3: TGCGCCAGCAGCCAAGGGAGCGGCGGAGAGACCCAGTACTTC.

This clonotype was seen repeatedly, ten times or more. The rearrangement links TRBV29-1 to TRBJ2-1, with a weak D call TRBD2 (6 bases). There are 14 residues in the CDR3. The germline CDR1 and CDR2 sequences are SQVTM and ANQGSEA. V was shortened by 6 bases and J by 7 bases, with 19 bases between the two germline ends. The CDR3 DNA reads TGCAGCGTCGCGGCGGGACGCACGAGGAATGAGCAGTTCTTC. It specifies CSVAAGRTRNEQFF.

This clonotype turned up a few times. V gene TRBV7-9 combines with J gene TRBJ2-7; 9 nucleotides agree with TRBD2. Trimming at V came to 4 bases and at J to 2 bases, leaving 6 bases not matched to a gene. Per germline, CDR1 SEHNR and CDR2 FQNEAQ (reference sequence). This CDR3 is built from 15 residues. For the CDR3, the DNA is TGTGCCAGCAGCTCGAGGACTAGCGATACCTACGAGCAGTACTTC. This codes for CASSSRTSDTYEQYF.

This CDR3 is CATSRDPSGVSYNEQFF. CDR3 nucleotide sequence: TGTGCCACCAGCAGAGATCCTAGCGGGGTCTCCTACAATGAGCAGTTCTTC. The rearrangement uses TRBV15 and TRBJ2-1, with 9 nucleotides matching TRBD2. Germline V gene lookup returns CDR1 LNHNV and CDR2 YYDKDF (reference sequence). CDR3 length equals 17 residues. The J segment lost 0 bases and the V segment lost 0 bases, leaving 3 bases of the junction unmatched.

The gene calls are TRBV20-1 and TRBJ1-1; D possibly corresponds to TRBD1 (6 bases). The germline CDR1 and CDR2 sequences are DFQATT and SNEGSKA (reference sequence). Deletions cut 1 base from V and 4 bases from J, with 19 bases between. The CDR3 contains 16 residues. The CDR3 bases are TGCAGTGCTAGAGGAAAGGGGGGGGCTATTAGCACTGAAGCTTTCTTT. Its protein is CSARGKGGAISTEAFF.

This clonotype was counted between two and nine times. In nucleotides, the CDR3 is TGTGCCAGCAGCTTATTCCTTGGTCTCAGCTCCTACGAGCAGTACTTC. Translation: CASSLFLGLSSYEQYF. The chain recombines TRBV7-2 with TRBJ2-7; D is unresolved. Per the germline V gene, CDR1 is SGHTA and CDR2 is FQGNSA. V was cut by 2 bases and J by 0 bases, with 14 bases left in between. This CDR3 is 16 amino acids long.

This clonotype has more than one count but fewer than ten. The rearrangement joins TRBV30 to TRBJ2-5; D is ambiguous. CDR3 size: 12 residues. The germline V gene encodes CDR1 GTSNPN and CDR2 SVGIG (reference sequence). Trimming pared 0 bases from V and 11 bases from J, leaving 13 bases between. CDR3 bases: TGTGCCTGGAGTGTAGATGGGCGAGAGCAGTACTTC. Translated: CAWSVDGREQYF.

The chain joins TRBV10-3 to TRBJ1-4; weak D call: TRBD1 (5 bases). The CDR3 has 14 amino acids. Germline V gives CDR1 ENHRY, CDR2 SYGVKD. V was shortened by 2 bases and J by 4 bases, with 8 bases between the two germline ends. In DNA form, the CDR3 reads TGTGCCATCAGTGAGGGGGCTGGTAATGAAAAACTGTTTTTT. It specifies CAISEGAGNEKLFF.

This clonotype has just a few counts. The V call is TRBV20-1, the J call TRBJ2-7; TRBD2 is a possible D gene (6 bases). CDR3 length: 15 residues. The V end lost 0 bases, the J end lost 3 bases, and 15 bases lay between the germline ends. CDR1 DFQATT and CDR2 SNEGSKA come from the germline V gene (reference sequence). The CDR3 DNA follows: TGCAGTGCTAGAGATCCGGCGGGACCGCGCTACGAGCAGTACTTC. This encodes CSARDPAGPRYEQYF.

There are many counts of this clonotype. This sequence joins TRBV7-8 and TRBJ1-5, with D tentatively TRBD1 (6 bases). Trimming shortened V by 1 base and J by 4 bases, and 8 bases separated the two germline ends. CDR1 is SGHVS, CDR2 FQNEAQ, per germline. CDR3 length: 14 residues. CDR3 sequence reads: CASSLGDTNQPQHF. The DNA for the CDR3 is TGTGCCAGCAGCTTAGGGGACACAAATCAGCCCCAGCATTTT.

This clonotype has just a few counts. The V gene is TRBV30, the J gene TRBJ2-1; the match to TRBD1 covers 7 bases. The germline gives CDR1 GTSNPN, CDR2 SVGIG (reference sequence). The CDR3 runs 14 residues. The ends lost 6 bases at V and 5 bases at J; junction bases unmatched: 10. The CDR3 DNA reads TGTGCCTGCCTAATACGGGACAGAAACAATGAGCAGTTCTTC. Protein product: CACLIRDRNNEQFF.

The table lists this clonotype with a few counts. The chain employs TRBV15 and TRBJ2-1; no definite D call. Trimming stripped 0 bases from V and 7 bases from J, with 1 base between. The CDR3 length is 11 residues. Germline-derived CDR1 and CDR2 are LNHNV and YYDKDF (reference sequence). The CDR3 region is CATSRENEQFF. The CDR3 DNA is TGTGCCACCAGCAGAGAAAATGAGCAGTTCTTC.

The rearrangement joins TRBV7-9 to TRBJ2-2, with TRBD1 as a possible D gene (6 bases). CDR3 length: 14 amino acids. The V gene lost 5 bases and the J gene lost 7 bases, with 14 bases spanning the gap. The V gene's germline CDR1 is SEHNR and CDR2 FQNEAQ (reference sequence). CDR3 in DNA: TGTGCCAGCAGCCCCCTTAGGGGGATCGGGGAGCTGTTTTTT. Translation: CASSPLRGIGELFF.